The source of this T cell receptor beta chain is a study of control samples from healthy donors and cancer patients. Using immunoSEQ multiplex PCR, the repertoire was profiled, and TCRdb retains in-frame clones only, with some absent. The table shows tens of thousands of clones, with 88% occurring only once. CDR1 GTSNPN and CDR2 SVGIG come from the germline V gene (reference sequence). The CDR3 sequence is 16 residues long. V was pared by 1 base and J by 4 bases, with 7 bases of the junction left unmatched. This clone was recorded a few times. This sequence was found in a man between 45 and 60 years old with head and neck cancer. Input material: PBMCs. The chain joins TRBV30 to TRBJ1-5; 10 bases fit TRBD1. CDR3 in DNA: TGTGCCTGGAGTGCAAGGGACAGGGGAGGGAATCAGCCCCAGCATTTT. This encodes CAWSARDRGGNQPQHF.